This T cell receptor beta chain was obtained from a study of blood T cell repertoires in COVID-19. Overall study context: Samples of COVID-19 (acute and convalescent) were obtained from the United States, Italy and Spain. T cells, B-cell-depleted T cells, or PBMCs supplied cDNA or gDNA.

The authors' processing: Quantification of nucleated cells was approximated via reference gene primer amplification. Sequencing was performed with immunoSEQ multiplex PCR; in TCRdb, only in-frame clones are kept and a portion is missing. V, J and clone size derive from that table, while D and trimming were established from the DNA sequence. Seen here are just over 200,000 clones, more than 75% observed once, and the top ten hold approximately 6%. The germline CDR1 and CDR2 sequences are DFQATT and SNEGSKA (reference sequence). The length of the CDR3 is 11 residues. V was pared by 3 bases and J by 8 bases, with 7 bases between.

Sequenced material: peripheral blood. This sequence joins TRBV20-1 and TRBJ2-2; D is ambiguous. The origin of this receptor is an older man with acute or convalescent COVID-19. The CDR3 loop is CSARKRGELFF. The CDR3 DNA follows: TGCAGTGCTAGGAAGAGGGGGGAGCTGTTTTTT.